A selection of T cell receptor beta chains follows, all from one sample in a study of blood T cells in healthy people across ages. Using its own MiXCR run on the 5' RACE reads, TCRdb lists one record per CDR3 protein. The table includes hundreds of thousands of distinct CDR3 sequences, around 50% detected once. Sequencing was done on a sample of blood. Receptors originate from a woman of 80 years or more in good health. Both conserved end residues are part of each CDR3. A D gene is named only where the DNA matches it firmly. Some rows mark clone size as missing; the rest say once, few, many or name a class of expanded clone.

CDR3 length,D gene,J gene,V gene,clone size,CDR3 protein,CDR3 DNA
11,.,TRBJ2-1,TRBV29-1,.,CSGLDPNGQFF,TGCAGCGGTCTGGACCCTAACGGACAGTTCTTC
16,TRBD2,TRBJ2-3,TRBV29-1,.,CSVAGEAGATTDTQYF,TGCAGCGTTGCCGGCGAGGCGGGAGCCACCACAGATACGCAGTATTTT
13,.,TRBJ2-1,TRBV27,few,CASSVFPVNEQFF,TGTGCCAGCAGTGTTTTCCCCGTCAATGAGCAGTTCTTC
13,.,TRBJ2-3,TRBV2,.,CASSEGGPDTQYF,TGTGCCAGCAGTGAAGGTGGCCCAGATACGCAGTATTTT
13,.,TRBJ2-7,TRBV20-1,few,CSAEPNPSYEQYF,TGCAGTGCCGAGCCCAATCCTTCCTACGAGCAGTACTTC
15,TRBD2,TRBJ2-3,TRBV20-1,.,CSASLASGSADTQYF,TGCAGTGCTAGTTTGGCCAGCGGGAGCGCAGATACGCAGTATTTT
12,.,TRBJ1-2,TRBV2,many,CASSRERDGYTF,TGTGCCAGCAGCAGGGAGAGGGATGGCTACACCTTC
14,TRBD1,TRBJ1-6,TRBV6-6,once,CASTRGTVNSPLHF,TGTGCCAGCACCCGCGGGACAGTAAATTCACCCCTCCACTTT
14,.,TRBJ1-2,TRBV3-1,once,CANSALVPLYGYTF,TGTGCCAACAGCGCCCTGGTGCCTCTCTATGGCTACACCTTC
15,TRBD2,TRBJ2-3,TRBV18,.,CASSPGSGVTNTQYF,TGTGCCAGCTCACCGGGGAGCGGGGTGACTAATACGCAGTATTTT
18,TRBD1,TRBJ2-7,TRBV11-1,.,CASSQHSPHGTGAYEQYF,TGTGCCAGCAGCCAACACAGCCCTCATGGGACAGGGGCCTACGAGCAGTACTTC
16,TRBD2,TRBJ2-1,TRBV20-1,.,CSARASSGRSFDEQFF,TGCAGTGCTAGAGCTTCTAGCGGGAGATCTTTCGATGAGCAGTTCTTC
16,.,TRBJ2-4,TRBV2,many,CASSEVGAKAKNIQYF,TGTGCCAGCAGTGAAGTTGGCGCTAAGGCCAAAAACATTCAGTACTTC
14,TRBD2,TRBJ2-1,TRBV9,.,CASSRRRGGGEQFF,TGTGCCAGCAGCCGACGGCGGGGGGGCGGTGAGCAGTTCTTC
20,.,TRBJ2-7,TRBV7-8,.,CASIFRGRLVAYGPYNEQYF,TGTGCCAGCATCTTTCGGGGGAGACTAGTTGCGTATGGACCATACAATGAGCAGTACTTC
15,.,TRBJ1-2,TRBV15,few,CATSRARTLIDGYTF,TGTGCCACCAGCAGGGCCAGGACTCTTATTGATGGCTACACCTTC
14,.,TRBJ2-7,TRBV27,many,CASSLSLREYEQYF,TGTGCCAGCAGTTTATCTCTACGGGAATACGAGCAGTACTTC
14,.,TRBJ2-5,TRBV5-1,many,CASSLGVTEETQYF,TGCGCCAGCAGCTTGGGCGTAACCGAAGAGACCCAGTACTTC
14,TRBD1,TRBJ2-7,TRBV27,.,CASRPSGQPYEQYF,TGCGCCAGCAGGCCCTCGGGACAGCCCTACGAGCAGTACTTC
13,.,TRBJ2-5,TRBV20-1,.,CSASAGLGETQYF,TGCAGTGCTAGTGCCGGGCTTGGAGAGACCCAGTACTTC
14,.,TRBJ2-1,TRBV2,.,CASSQAGKGNEQFF,TGTGCCAGCAGCCAGGCAGGCAAAGGCAATGAGCAGTTCTTC
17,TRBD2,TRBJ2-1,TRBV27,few,CASSQPRTSGGGNEQFF,TGTGCCAGCAGTCAACCAAGGACTAGCGGGGGAGGCAATGAGCAGTTCTTC
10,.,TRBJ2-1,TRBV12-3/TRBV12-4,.,CASSSTQQFF,TGTGCCAGCAGTTCCACACAGCAGTTCTTC
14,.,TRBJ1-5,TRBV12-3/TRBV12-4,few,CASRGAGGNQPQHF,TGTGCCAGCAGGGGGGCGGGGGGCAATCAGCCCCAGCATTTT
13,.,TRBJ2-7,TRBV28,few,CASSPTVLREQYF,TGTGCCAGCAGTCCGACGGTATTGCGCGAGCAGTACTTC
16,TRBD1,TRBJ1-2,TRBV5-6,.,CASSSPRQGASYGYTF,TGTGCCAGCAGCTCCCCTCGACAGGGGGCTAGCTATGGCTACACCTTC
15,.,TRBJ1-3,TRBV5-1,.,CASSGDGSSGNTIYF,TGCGCCAGCAGCGGGGACGGTAGCTCTGGAAACACCATATATTTT
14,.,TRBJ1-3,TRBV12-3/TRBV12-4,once,CASGRGSGGNTIYF,TGTGCCAGCGGTCGCGGCTCAGGTGGAAACACCATATATTTT
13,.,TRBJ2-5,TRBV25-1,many,CASKEGHLDRAYF,TGTGCCAGCAAGGAGGGCCATTTGGACAGAGCGTACTTC
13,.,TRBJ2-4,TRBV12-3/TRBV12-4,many,CASSLHSKNIQYF,TGTGCCAGCAGCCTTCACTCCAAAAACATTCAGTACTTC
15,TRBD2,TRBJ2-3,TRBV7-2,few,CATARRGGLSDTQYF,TGTGCCACAGCAAGGCGGGGGGGCTTGTCAGATACGCAGTATTTT
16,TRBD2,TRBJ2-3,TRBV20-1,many,CSARDHASGITDTQYF,TGCAGTGCTAGAGATCATGCTAGCGGAATCACAGATACGCAGTATTTT
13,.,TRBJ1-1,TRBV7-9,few,CASSLESDTEAFF,TGTGCCAGCAGCTTAGAGTCAGACACTGAAGCTTTCTTT
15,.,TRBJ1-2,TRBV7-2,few,CASSLTGLANYGYTF,TGTGCCAGCAGCTTAACTGGTCTCGCTAACTATGGCTACACCTTC
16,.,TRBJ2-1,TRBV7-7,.,CASSSTYLQGRETQFF,TGTGCCAGCAGCTCGACCTACCTACAGGGGCGGGAGACCCAGTTCTTC
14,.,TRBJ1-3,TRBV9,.,CASSVEGFGNTIYF,TGTGCCAGCAGCGTAGAGGGCTTCGGAAACACCATATATTTT
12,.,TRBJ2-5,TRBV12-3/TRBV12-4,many,CASSWTAETQYF,TGTGCCAGCAGTTGGACCGCAGAGACCCAGTACTTC
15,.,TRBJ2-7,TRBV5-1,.,CASSLAPGMSYEQYF,TGCGCCAGCAGCTTGGCTCCGGGGATGAGCTACGAGCAGTACTTC
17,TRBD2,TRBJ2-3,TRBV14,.,CASSRTRAGGTTDTQYF,TGTGCCAGCAGCCGGACTCGGGCGGGGGGGACCACAGATACGCAGTATTTT
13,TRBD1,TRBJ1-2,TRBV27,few,CASGGGQLYGYTF,TGTGCCAGCGGGGGGGGACAGCTCTATGGCTACACCTTC
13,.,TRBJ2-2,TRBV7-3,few,CASSLIGAGELFF,TGTGCCAGCAGCTTAATTGGTGCCGGGGAGCTGTTTTTT
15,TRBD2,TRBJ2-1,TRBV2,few,CASSEFRGLYNEQFF,TGTGCCAGCAGTGAATTTCGGGGACTATACAATGAGCAGTTCTTC
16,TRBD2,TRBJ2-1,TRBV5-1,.,CASSLGTSGPYNEQFF,TGCGCCAGCAGCTTGGGAACTAGCGGACCCTACAATGAGCAGTTCTTC
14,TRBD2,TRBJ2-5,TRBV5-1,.,CASKLAGVAETQYF,TGCGCCAGCAAACTAGCGGGAGTTGCGGAGACCCAGTACTTC
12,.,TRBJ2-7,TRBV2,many,CASRKDSPEQYF,TGTGCCAGCAGAAAGGACAGTCCCGAGCAGTACTTC
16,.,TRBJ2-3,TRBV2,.,CASSEPQEVGGDTQYF,TGTGCCAGCAGTGAACCCCAGGAGGTGGGGGGAGATACGCAGTATTTT
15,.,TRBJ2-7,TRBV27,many,CASSWLGPGVYEQYF,TGTGCCAGCAGTTGGCTCGGCCCTGGGGTCTACGAGCAGTACTTC
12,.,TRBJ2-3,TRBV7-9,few,CASSLPLNTQYF,TGTGCCAGCAGCCTCCCCCTCAATACGCAGTATTTT
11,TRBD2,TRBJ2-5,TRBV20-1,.,CSARLADEQYF,TGCAGTGCACGACTAGCGGATGAGCAGTACTTC
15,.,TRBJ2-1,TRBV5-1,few,CASSLGEVSYNEQFF,TGCGCCAGCAGCTTGGGGGAGGTATCCTACAATGAGCAGTTCTTC
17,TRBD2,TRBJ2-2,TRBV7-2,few,CASSLGVAGGSRAELFF,TGTGCCAGCAGCTTAGGAGTAGCGGGGGGCTCCCGGGCAGAGCTGTTTTTT
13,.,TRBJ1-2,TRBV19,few,CASSSVSNYGYTF,TGTGCCAGTAGTAGTGTGTCTAACTATGGCTACACCTTC